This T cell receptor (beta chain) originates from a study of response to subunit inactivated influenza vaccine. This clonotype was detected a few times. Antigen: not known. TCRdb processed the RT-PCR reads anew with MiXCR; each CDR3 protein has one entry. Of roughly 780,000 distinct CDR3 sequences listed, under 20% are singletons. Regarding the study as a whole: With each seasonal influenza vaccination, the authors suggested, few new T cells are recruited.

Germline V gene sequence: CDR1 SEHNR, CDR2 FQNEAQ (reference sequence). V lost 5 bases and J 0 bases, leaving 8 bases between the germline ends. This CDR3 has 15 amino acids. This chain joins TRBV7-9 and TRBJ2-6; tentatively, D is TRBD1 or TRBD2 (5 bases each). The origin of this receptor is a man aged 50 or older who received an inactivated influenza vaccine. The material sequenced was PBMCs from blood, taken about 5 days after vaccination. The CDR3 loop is CASSGGISGANVLTF. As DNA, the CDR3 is TGTGCCAGCAGCGGGGGTATCTCTGGGGCCAACGTCCTGACTTTC.